The 10 T cell receptor beta chains in this list originate from one sample, sequenced in a study of human T cells and chemical hapten exposure (dated by TCRdb to the early 2020s). The label giving this sample's time point can be read as: patch test 2, 6 weeks after DPC sensitization. Interpreted using the paper, the treatment or condition label stands for: therapeutic diphenylcyclopropenone sensitization with weekly scalp DPC. Total RNA was isolated from unfractionated whole blood collected in Tempus Blood RNA tubes. Receptor libraries were prepared by RACE. The sequencing machine was a NextSeq 500. TCRdb applied fastp at Q25 and MiXCR to the public reads, then kept only in-frame beta chains. Every distinct CDR3 protein forms one entry, paired with its most common genes and DNA. The sample table lists tens of thousands of distinct CDR3 sequences, about 9.6% of them with a count of one. Clones ranked in the top ten supply 14% to 15% of the sample.

The sample was whole blood, taken in connection with sensitization to the hapten diphenylcyclopropenone (DPC). Receptor source: a woman in her 30s with alopecia areata. Some clones in this sample may be carry-over from other donors' samples.

This clonotype was picked up many times. J is TRBJ2-3 and V is TRBV27; 9 nucleotides line up with TRBD1. V dropped 6 bases and J dropped 5; count of bases not matched to a gene: 6. CDR1 is MNHEY, CDR2 SMNVEV, per germline (reference sequence). The CDR3 has 14 amino acids. In DNA, the CDR3 is TGTGCCAGCAGCCAAACAGGGGGCTTAGATACGCAGTATTTT. Its protein is CASSQTGGLDTQYF.

This clonotype was seen repeatedly, ten times or more. The J gene is TRBJ1-5, the V gene TRBV7-9; 9 bases line up with TRBD1. Trimming took 5 bases from V and 4 from J; bases not matched to a gene: 3. Looked up from germline, CDR1 is SEHNR and CDR2 is FQNEAQ (reference sequence). The CDR3 sequence is 14 residues long. CDR3 region: CASSRTGDNQPQHF. CDR3 in DNA: TGTGCCAGCAGCCGGACAGGGGATAATCAGCCCCAGCATTTT.

The sample holds many counts of this clonotype. The chain uses TRBV2 and TRBJ2-7; 7 nucleotides align to TRBD1. This CDR3 has 15 residues. CDR1 is SNHLY, CDR2 FYNNEI, per germline. Trimming at V came to 3 bases and at J to 2 bases, leaving 7 bases not matched to a gene. The CDR3, as DNA: TGTGCCAGCAGTGAGAGGAACAGGGGTACCTACGAGCAGTACTTC. Translated: CASSERNRGTYEQYF.

This chain connects TRBV3-1 to TRBJ1-2; 7 bases match TRBD1. This CDR3 is built from 13 residues. Germline V CDR1 and CDR2: LGHDT, YNNKEL (reference sequence). The ends lost 4 bases at V and 6 bases at J; junction bases unmatched: 5. CDR3 bases: TGTGCCAGCAGCCCCCGACAGGGCAATGGCTACACCTTC. Protein: CASSPRQGNGYTF.

This clonotype was seen more than once but under ten times. The CDR3 protein is CASSPDRGPYEQYF. The CDR3 DNA is TGTGCCAGCTCACCGGACAGGGGGCCCTACGAGCAGTACTTC. The chain carries TRBV18 and TRBJ2-7, with TRBD1 identical over 11 bases. Trimming at V came to 3 bases and at J to 2 bases, leaving 0 bases not matched to a gene. The CDR3 consists of 14 residues. The germline V gene has CDR1 KGHSH and CDR2 LQKENI.

The V and J genes are TRBV19 and TRBJ1-1; D not resolved. Trimming shortened V by 10 bases and J by 1 base, and 7 bases separated the two germline ends. The CDR3 runs to 11 residues. Per the germline V gene, CDR1 is LNHDA and CDR2 is SQIVND (reference sequence). This CDR3 is CAKTPNTEAFF. The CDR3 DNA reads TGTGCCAAGACACCGAACACTGAAGCTTTCTTT.

This clonotype was seen only a few times. V gene TRBV7-9 combines with J gene TRBJ1-1; 9 nucleotides agree with TRBD1. The CDR3 covers 14 residues. The V gene end was trimmed by 5 bases and the J gene end by 6 bases; junction bases not matched to a gene: 7. Germline assignment: CDR1 SEHNR and CDR2 FQNEAQ (reference sequence). CDR3 bases: TGTGCCAGCAGCCCGACAGGGGGTATACCTGAAGCTTTCTTT. This codes for CASSPTGGIPEAFF.

V gene TRBV24-1 combines with J gene TRBJ1-1; 9 positions agree with TRBD1. The length of the CDR3 is 15 residues. CDR1 is KGHDR, CDR2 SFDVKD, per germline. The V segment lost 3 bases and the J segment 3 bases; nucleotides outside the gene matches: 4. CDR3 sequence reads: CATSDTGGVDTEAFF. The CDR3 region has the DNA TGTGCCACCAGTGATACAGGGGGCGTAGACACTGAAGCTTTCTTT.

This clonotype has at least ten counts. The V gene is TRBV10-1, the J gene TRBJ2-7; TRBD2 might be the D (5 bases). The V and J ends lost 3 bases and 3 bases respectively, with 9 bases between them. CDR1 is WNHNN and CDR2 is SYGVQD in the germline V gene (reference sequence). The CDR3 runs to 13 residues. Here the CDR3 reads CASSDAGDYEQYF. The CDR3, as DNA: TGCGCCAGCAGTGACGCCGGGGACTACGAGCAGTACTTC.

This sequence joins TRBV6-5 and TRBJ2-2, with 13 bases identical to TRBD2. Losses at the gene ends were 6 bases for V and 4 bases for J; bases not matched to a gene: 5. The CDR3 length is 16 residues. CDR1 is MNHEY, CDR2 SVGAGI, per germline. In DNA, the CDR3 is TGTGCCAGCAGCTCCGGGACTAGCGGGGCCACCGGGGAGCTGTTTTTT. Translating gives CASSSGTSGATGELFF.